The 6 T cell receptor beta chains below come from one sample, sequenced in a study of T cells in Graves' hyperthyroidism and ophthalmopathy. RNA transcripts provided the source from which TCR beta CDR3 regions were amplified. TCR CDR3 regions were first amplified by RT-PCR with HTBI primers. TCRdb re-derived calls from the multiplex PCR reads in MiXCR, one entry per CDR3 protein. In the table there are about 840,000 distinct CDR3 sequences, more than 30% of which are singletons. The specimen sequenced was blood. Receptors originate from a young man with Graves' hyperthyroidism.

This clonotype occurred many times. The V call is TRBV9, the J call TRBJ2-2; D gene ambiguous. Looked up from germline, CDR1 is SGDLS and CDR2 is YYNGEE. The CDR3 is 12 amino acids. Trimming took 0 bases from V and 7 from J, leaving 4 bases between them. CDR3 region: CASSVAGGELFF. The CDR3 DNA reads TGTGCCAGCAGCGTAGCAGGCGGGGAGCTGTTTTTT.

This clonotype appeared once. CDR3 residues: CASSLAEESRPYEQYF. CDR3 nucleotide sequence: TGTGCCAGCAGCTTGGCGGAGGAGTCCAGACCCTACGAGCAGTACTTC. V and J are TRBV11-3 and TRBJ2-7, with D maybe TRBD2 (5 bases). Looked up from germline, CDR1 is SGHNT and CDR2 is YENEEA. The V and J ends lost 3 bases and 2 bases respectively, with 17 bases between them. There are 16 residues in the CDR3.

The chain is built from TRBV7-8 and TRBJ1-1; weak D call: TRBD1 (6 bases). The germline gives CDR1 SGHVS, CDR2 FQNEAQ. There are 16 residues in the CDR3. Trimming removed 1 base at V and 3 bases at J, with 15 bases between. In nucleotides, the CDR3 is TGTGCCAGCAGCTTAGATTCGGGGGGCTGGTACACTGAAGCTTTCTTT. It codes for CASSLDSGGWYTEAFF. Using reference TRBV7-8 and TRBJ1-1 for the parts outside the CDR3, the full variable domain is GAGVSQSPRYKVAKRGQDVALRCDPISGHVSLFWYQQALGQGPEFLTYFQNEAQLDKSGLPSDRFFAERPEGSVSTLKIQRTQQEDSAVYLCASSLDSGGWYTEAFFGQGTRLTVV.

This clonotype was recorded a few times. This rearrangement joins TRBV5-1 to TRBJ2-7; D is ambiguous. V lost 4 bases, J lost 0 bases, and 11 bases lay in between. CDR1 and CDR2 from the germline V gene are SGHRS and YFSETQ. The CDR3 covers 14 residues. In DNA, the CDR3 is TGCGCCAGCAGCCCGGACGCGAGCTCCTACGAGCAGTACTTC. Translated: CASSPDASSYEQYF.

This clonotype was picked up a small number of times. The chain has TRBV5-5 and TRBJ2-2, with 8 bases aligning to TRBD1. CDR3 length equals 15 residues. The trim removed 7 bases at V and 5 bases at J, leaving 10 bases unmatched. Germline assignment: CDR1 SGHKS and CDR2 YYEKEE (reference sequence). The CDR3 here is CASSTRTGPTGELFF. The CDR3, as DNA: TGTGCCAGCTCGACCAGGACAGGGCCGACCGGGGAGCTGTTTTTT.

This chain connects TRBV6-6 to TRBJ1-6; 7 bases match TRBD1. The CDR3 is made up of 15 amino acids. J gave up 7 bases and V 5 bases, and 8 bases lay outside the gene matches. Per germline, CDR1 MNHNY and CDR2 SVGAGI (reference sequence). The DNA for the CDR3 is TGTGCCAGCAGTGGGCCGGGACAGAAAAATTCACCCCTCCACTTT. Residues: CASSGPGQKNSPLHF.